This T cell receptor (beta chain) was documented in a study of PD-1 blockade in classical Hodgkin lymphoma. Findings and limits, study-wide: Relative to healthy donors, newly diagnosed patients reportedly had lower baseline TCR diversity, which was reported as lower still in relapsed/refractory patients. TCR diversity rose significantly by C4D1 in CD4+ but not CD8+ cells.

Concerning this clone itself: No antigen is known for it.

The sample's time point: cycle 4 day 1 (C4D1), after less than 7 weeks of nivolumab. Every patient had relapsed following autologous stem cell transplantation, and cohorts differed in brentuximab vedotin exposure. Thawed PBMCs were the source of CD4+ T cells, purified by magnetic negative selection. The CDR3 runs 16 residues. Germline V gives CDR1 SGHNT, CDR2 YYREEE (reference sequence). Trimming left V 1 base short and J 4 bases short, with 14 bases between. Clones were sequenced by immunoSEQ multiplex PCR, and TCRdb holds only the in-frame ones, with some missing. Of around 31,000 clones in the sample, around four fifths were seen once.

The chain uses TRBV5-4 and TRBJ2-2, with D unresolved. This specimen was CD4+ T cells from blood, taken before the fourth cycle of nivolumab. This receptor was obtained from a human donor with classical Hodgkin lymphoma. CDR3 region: CASSLTRIAATGELFF. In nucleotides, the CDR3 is TGTGCCAGCAGCTTGACCCGAATCGCGGCCACCGGGGAGCTGTTTTTT.